This T cell receptor (beta chain) comes out of a study of OX40 agonist ivuxolimab in advanced cancers. Study-wide background: One patient with hepatocellular carcinoma and two with cutaneous melanoma, three in all, had partial responses. The study, taken as a whole, reports: Partial responders receiving 0.1-3.0 mg/kg showed among the lowest clonal expansion. At 0.1 to 3.0 mg/kg, CD4+ and CD8+ blood T cells expanded clonally by week 6. There were also nonresponders showing low normalized T-cell clonal expansion.

Trimming cost V 2 bases and J 2 bases, with 7 bases left between them. This CDR3 has 14 amino acids. The germline gives CDR1 MNHEY, CDR2 SMNVEV (reference sequence). About this clone itself: The antigen is not known.

TCRdb's copy holds only in-frame clones and misses some; the assay was immunoSEQ multiplex PCR. The table lists about 120,000 clones, more than 80% of them singletons. This TCR was recovered from an adult with an advanced solid tumor such as melanoma, head and neck, liver or kidney cancer. The rearrangement joins TRBV27 to TRBJ1-5; D is uncertain. The input for sequencing was CD4+ or CD8+ T cells sorted from blood, taken in a trial of the OX40 agonist ivuxolimab. The CDR3 bases are TGTGCCAGCAGTTTAATTGGGGGCAATCAGCCCCAGCATTTT. This sequence encodes CASSLIGGNQPQHF.